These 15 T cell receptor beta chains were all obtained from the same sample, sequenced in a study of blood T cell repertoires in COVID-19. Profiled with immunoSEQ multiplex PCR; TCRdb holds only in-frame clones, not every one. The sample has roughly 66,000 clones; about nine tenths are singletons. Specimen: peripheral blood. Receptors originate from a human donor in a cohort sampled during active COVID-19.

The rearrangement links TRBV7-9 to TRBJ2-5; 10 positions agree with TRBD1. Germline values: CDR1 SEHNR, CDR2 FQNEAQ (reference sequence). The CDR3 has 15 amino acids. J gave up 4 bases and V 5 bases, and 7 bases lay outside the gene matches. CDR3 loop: CASSEGQGERETQYF. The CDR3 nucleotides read TGTGCCAGCAGCGAAGGACAGGGGGAGAGAGAGACCCAGTACTTC.

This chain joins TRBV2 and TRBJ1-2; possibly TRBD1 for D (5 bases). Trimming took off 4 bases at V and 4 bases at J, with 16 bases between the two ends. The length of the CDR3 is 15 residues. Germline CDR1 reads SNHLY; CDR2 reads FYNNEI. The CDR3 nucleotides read TGTGCCAGCAGTGCAGATGTCGGACAATCCTATGGCTACACCTTC. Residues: CASSADVGQSYGYTF.

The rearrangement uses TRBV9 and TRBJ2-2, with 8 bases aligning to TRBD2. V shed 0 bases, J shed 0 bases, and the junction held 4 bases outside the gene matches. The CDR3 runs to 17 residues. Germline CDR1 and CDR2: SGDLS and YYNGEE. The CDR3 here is CASSVGAGGANTGELFF. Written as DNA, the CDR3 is TGTGCCAGCAGCGTAGGGGCGGGGGGAGCGAACACCGGGGAGCTGTTTTTT.

This chain's CDR3 is CASSTGTVSGNTIYF. The CDR3 DNA reads as TGCGCCAGCAGCACTGGGACAGTCTCTGGAAACACCATATATTTT. The rearrangement links TRBV5-1 to TRBJ1-3; 7 bases are shared with TRBD1. The germline V gene encodes CDR1 SGHRS and CDR2 YFSETQ. This CDR3 is 15 amino acids long. The trim removed 4 bases at V and 0 bases at J, leaving 4 bases unmatched.

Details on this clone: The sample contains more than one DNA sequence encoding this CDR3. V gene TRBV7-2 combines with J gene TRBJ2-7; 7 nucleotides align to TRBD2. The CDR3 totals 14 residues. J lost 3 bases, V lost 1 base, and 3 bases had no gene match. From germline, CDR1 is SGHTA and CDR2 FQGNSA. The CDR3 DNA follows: TGTGCCAGCAGCTTAGAGCGGGGTAGCTACGAGCAGTACTTC. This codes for CASSLERGSYEQYF.

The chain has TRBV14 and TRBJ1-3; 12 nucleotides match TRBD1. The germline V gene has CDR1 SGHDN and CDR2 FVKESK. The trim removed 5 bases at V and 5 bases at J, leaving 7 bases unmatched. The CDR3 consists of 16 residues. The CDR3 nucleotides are TGTGCCAGCAGCGAGCCGGGACAGGGGGCAAGAAACACCATATATTTT. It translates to CASSEPGQGARNTIYF. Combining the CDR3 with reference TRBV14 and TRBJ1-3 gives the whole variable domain EAGVTQFPSHSVIEKGQTVTLRCDPISGHDNLYWYRRVMGKEIKFLLHFVKESKQDESGMPNNRFLAERTGGTYSTLKVQPAELEDSGVYFCASSEPGQGARNTIYFGEGSWLTVV.

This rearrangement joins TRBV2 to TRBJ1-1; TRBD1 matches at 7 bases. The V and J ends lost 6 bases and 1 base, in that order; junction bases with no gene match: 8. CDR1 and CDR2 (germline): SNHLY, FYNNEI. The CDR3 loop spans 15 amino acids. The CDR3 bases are TGTGCCAGCAGGCTTAGGGACAGTCCGAACACTGAAGCTTTCTTT. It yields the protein CASRLRDSPNTEAFF.

CDR3 coding DNA: TGTGCCACCAGCAGAGTTATGGGGAGAGGTTCACCCCTCCACTTT. Residues: CATSRVMGRGSPLHF. The chain employs TRBV15 and TRBJ1-6; D gene ambiguous. CDR3 length: 15 residues. The germline V and J ends were trimmed by 1 base and 9 bases, with 13 bases remaining between them. Per the germline V gene, CDR1 is LNHNV and CDR2 is YYDKDF (reference sequence).

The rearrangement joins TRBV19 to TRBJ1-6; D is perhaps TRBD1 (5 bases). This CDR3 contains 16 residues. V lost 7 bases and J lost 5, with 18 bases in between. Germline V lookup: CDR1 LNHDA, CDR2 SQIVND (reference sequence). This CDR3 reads CASNPTNKGNNSPLHF. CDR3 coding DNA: TGTGCCAGTAACCCCACCAACAAGGGGAATAATTCACCCCTCCACTTT.

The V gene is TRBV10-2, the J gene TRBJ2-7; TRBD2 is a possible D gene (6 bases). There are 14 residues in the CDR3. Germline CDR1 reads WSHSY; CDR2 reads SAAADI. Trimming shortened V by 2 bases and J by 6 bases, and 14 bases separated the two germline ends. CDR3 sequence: CASSESGLLLEQYF. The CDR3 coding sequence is TGCGCCAGCAGTGAGAGCGGGCTCCTACTCGAGCAGTACTTC.

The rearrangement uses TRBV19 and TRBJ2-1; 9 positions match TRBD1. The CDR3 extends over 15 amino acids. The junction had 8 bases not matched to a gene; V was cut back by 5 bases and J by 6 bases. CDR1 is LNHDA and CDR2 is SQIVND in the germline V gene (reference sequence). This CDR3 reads CASSPKDRGVNEQFF. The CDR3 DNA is TGTGCCAGTAGTCCGAAGGACAGGGGTGTCAATGAGCAGTTCTTC.

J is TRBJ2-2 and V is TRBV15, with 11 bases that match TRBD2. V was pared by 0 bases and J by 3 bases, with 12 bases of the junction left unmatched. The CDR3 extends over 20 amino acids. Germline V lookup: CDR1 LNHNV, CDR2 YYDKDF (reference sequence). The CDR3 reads CATSRDGLAGDLLYTGELFF. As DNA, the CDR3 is TGTGCCACCAGCAGAGATGGACTAGCGGGCGATCTTTTATACACCGGGGAGCTGTTTTTT. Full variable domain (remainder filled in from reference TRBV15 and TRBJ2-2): DAMVIQNPRYQVTQFGKPVTLSCSQTLNHNVMYWYQQKSSQAPKLLFHYYDKDFNNEADTPDNFQSRRPNTSFCFLDIRSPGLGDTAMYLCATSRDGLAGDLLYTGELFFGEGSRLTVL.

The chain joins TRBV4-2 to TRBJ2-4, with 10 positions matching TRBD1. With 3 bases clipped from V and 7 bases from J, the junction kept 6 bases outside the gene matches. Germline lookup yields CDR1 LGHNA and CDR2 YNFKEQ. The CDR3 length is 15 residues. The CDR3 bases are TGTGCCAGCAGCCAGGGGACAGGGGTTGGGAACATTCAGTACTTC. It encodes CASSQGTGVGNIQYF.

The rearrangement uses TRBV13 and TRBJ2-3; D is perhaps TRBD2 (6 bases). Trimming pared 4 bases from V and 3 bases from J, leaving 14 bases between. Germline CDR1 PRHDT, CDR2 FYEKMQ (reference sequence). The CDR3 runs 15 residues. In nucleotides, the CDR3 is TGTGCCAGCAGCTCCCGGACTATCGGGACAGATACGCAGTATTTT. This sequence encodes CASSSRTIGTDTQYF.

The CDR3 sequence is CSVEWGTTTNTEAFF. The CDR3 region has the DNA TGCAGCGTTGAATGGGGGACAACGACGAACACTGAAGCTTTCTTT. This rearrangement joins TRBV29-1 to TRBJ1-1; weak D call: TRBD1 (6 bases). V lost 2 bases and J 1 base, leaving 14 bases between the germline ends. The CDR3 is 15 residues long. CDR1 SQVTM and CDR2 ANQGSEA come from the germline V gene.